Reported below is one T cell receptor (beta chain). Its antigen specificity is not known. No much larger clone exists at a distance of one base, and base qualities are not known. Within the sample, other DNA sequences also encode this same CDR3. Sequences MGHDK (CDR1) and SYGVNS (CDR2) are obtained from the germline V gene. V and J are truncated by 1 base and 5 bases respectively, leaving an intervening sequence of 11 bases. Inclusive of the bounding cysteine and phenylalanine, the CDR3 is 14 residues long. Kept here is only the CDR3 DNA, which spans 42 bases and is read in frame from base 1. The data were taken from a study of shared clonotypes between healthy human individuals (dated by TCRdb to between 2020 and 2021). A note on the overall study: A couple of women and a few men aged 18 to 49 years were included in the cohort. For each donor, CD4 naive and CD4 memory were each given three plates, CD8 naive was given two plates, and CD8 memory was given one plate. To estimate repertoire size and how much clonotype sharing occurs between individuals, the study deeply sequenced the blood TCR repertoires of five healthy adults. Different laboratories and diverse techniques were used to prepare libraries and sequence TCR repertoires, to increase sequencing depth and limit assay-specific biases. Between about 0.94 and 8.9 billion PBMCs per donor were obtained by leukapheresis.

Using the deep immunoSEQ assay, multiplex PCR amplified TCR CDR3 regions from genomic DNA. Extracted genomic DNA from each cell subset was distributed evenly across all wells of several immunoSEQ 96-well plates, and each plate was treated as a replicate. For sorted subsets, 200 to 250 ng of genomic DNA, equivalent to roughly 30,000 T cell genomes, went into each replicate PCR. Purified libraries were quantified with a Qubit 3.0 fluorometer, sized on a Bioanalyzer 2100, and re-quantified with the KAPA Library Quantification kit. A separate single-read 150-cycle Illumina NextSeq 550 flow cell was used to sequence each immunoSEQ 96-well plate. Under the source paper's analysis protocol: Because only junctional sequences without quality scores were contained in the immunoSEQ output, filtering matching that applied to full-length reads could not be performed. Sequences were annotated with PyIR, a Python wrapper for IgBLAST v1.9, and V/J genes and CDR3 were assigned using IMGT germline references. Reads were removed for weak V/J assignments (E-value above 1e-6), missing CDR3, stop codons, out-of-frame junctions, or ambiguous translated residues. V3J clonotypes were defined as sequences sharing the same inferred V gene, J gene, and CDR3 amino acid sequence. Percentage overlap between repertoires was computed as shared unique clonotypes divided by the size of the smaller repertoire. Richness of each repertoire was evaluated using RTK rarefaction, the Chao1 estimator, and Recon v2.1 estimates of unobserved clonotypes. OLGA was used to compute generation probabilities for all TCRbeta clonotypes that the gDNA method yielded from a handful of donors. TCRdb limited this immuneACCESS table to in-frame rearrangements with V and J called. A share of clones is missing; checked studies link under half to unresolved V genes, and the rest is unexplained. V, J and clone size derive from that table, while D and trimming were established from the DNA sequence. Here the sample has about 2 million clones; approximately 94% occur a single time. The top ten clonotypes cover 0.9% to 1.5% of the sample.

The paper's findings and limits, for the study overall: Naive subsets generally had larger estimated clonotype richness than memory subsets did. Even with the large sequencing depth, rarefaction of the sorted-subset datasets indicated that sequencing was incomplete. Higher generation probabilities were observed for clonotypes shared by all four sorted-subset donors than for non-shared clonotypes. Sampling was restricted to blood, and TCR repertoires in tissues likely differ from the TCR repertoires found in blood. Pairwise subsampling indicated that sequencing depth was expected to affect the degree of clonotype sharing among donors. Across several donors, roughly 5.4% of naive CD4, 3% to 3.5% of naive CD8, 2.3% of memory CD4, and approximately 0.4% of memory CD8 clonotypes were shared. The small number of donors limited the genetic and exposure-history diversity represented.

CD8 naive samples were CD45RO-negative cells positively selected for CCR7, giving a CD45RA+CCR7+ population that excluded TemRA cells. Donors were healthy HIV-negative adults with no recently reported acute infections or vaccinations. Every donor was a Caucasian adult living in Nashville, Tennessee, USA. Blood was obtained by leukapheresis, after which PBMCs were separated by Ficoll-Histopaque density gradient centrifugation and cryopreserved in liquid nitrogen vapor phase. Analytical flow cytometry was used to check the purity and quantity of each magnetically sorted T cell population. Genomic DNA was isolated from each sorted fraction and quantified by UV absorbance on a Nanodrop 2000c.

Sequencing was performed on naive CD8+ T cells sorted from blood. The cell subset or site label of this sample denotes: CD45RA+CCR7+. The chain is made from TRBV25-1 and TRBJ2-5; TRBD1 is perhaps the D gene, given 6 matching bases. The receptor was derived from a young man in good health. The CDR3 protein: CASSEFGGGETQYF. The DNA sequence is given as TGTGCCAGCAGTGAATTTGGGGGCGGGGAGACCCAGTACTTC. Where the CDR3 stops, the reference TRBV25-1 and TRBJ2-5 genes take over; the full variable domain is EADIYQTPRYLVIGTGKKITLECSQTMGHDKMYWYQQDPGMELHLIHYSYGVNSTEKGDLSSESTVSRIRTEHFPLTLESARPSHTSQYLCASSEFGGGETQYFGPGTRLLVL.